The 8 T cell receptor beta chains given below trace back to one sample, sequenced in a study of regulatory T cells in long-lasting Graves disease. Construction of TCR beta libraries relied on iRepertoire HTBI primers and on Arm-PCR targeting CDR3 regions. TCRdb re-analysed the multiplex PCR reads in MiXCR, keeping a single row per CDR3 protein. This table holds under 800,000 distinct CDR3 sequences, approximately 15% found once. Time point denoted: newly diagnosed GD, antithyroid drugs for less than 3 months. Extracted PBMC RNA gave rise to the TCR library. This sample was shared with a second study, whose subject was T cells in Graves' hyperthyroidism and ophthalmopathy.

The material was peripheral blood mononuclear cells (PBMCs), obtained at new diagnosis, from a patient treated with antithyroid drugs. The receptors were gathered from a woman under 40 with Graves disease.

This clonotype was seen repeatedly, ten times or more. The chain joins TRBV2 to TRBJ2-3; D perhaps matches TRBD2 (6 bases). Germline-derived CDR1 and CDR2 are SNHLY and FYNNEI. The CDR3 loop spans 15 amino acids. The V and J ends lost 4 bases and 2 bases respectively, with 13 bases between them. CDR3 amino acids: CASSGGGLHTDTQYF. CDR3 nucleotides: TGTGCCAGCAGTGGTGGGGGACTCCACACAGATACGCAGTATTTT.

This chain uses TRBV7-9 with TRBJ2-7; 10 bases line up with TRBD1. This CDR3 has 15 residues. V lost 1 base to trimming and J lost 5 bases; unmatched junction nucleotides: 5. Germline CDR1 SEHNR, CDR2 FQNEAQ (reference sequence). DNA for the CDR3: TGTGCCAGCAGCTTAGGGGGACAGGGGTCCGACGAGCAGTACTTC. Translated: CASSLGGQGSDEQYF.

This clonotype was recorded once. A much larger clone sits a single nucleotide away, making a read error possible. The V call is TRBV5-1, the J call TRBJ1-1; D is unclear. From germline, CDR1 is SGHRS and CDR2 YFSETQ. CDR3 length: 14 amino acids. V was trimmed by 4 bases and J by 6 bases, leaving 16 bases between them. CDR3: CASSDGRTFPEAFF. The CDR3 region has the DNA TGCGCCAGCAGCGACGGGAGGACGTTCCCTGAAGCTTTCTTT. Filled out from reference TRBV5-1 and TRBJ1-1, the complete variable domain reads KAGVTQTPRYLIKTRGQQVTLSCSPISGHRSVSWYQQTPGQGLQFLFEYFSETQRNKGNFPGRFSGRQFSNSRSEMNVSTLELGDSALYLCASSDGRTFPEAFFGQGTRLTVV.

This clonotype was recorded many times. The CDR3 bases are TGCCCCGGTGAGGGGACTGAAGCTTTCTTT. It translates to CPGEGTEAFF. This rearrangement joins TRBV20-1 to TRBJ1-1; D might be TRBD1 (5 bases). The CDR3 totals 10 residues. Germline V gene lookup returns CDR1 DFQATT and CDR2 SNEGSKA (reference sequence).

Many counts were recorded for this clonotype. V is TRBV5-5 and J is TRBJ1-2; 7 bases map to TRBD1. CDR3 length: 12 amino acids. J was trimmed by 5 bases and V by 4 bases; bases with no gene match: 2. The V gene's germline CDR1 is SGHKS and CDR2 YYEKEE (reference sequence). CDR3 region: CASSRDRYGYTF. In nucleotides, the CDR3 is TGTGCCAGCAGCCGGGACAGATATGGCTACACCTTC.

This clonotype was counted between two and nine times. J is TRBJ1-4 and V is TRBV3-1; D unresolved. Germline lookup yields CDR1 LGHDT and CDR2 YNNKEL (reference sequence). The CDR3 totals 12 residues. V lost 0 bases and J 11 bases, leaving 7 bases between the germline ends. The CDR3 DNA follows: TGTGCCAGCAGCCAAGATCAAGCCAAACTGTTTTTT. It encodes CASSQDQAKLFF.

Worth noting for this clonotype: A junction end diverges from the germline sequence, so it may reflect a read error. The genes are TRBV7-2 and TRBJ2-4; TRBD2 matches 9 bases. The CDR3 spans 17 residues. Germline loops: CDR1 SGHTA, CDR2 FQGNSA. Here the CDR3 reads CASSLLGLAGRGNIQYF. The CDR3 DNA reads TGTGCCAGCAGCTTACTCGGGCTAGCGGGACGGGGAAACATTCAATACTTC.

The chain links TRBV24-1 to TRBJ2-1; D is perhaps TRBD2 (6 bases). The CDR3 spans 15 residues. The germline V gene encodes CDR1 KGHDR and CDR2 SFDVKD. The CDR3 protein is CAFTGDSPTVDEQFF. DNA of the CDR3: TGTGCTTTCACGGGGGACTCACCGACCGTCGATGAGCAGTTCTTC.